Shown below are 22 T cell receptor beta chains from a single sample sequenced in a study of CD8+ T cells in alopecia areata. After isolation, RNA underwent reverse transcription to generate cDNA as the sequencing template. Only in-frame clones appear in the TCRdb table, and some are missing; sequencing was by immunoSEQ multiplex PCR. The sample contains under 250,000 clones, around 62% of which appear only once. The source was CD4+ T cells sorted from blood, collected at week 0. All receptors come from a human donor with alopecia areata.

CDR3: CASSLVLIAEDPRHTQYF. The CDR3 DNA reads as TGTGCCAGCAGCTTAGTGTTGATCGCAGAGGACCCACGACATACGCAGTATTTT. The chain couples TRBV7-2 to TRBJ2-3, with D unclear. Germline loops: CDR1 SGHTA, CDR2 FQGNSA. This CDR3 spans 18 amino acids. With 1 base removed from V and 7 bases from J, the gap between germline ends came to 24 bases.

The gene calls are TRBV19 and TRBJ1-6; D not certain. Germline assignment: CDR1 LNHDA and CDR2 SQIVND (reference sequence). V was cut by 4 bases and J by 10 bases, with 14 bases left in between. This CDR3 comprises 14 residues. The CDR3 bases are TGTGCCAGTAGTAGGACTTGGATGGGATCACCCCTCCACTTT. It is translated as CASSRTWMGSPLHF.

The chain recombines TRBV30 with TRBJ2-7, with 13 bases identical to TRBD2. The germline gives CDR1 GTSNPN, CDR2 SVGIG (reference sequence). The V segment lost 1 base and the J segment 7 bases; nucleotides outside the gene matches: 4. The CDR3 consists of 14 residues. Here the CDR3 reads CAWSAPTSGREQYF. For the CDR3, the DNA is TGTGCCTGGAGTGCTCCGACTAGCGGGAGGGAGCAGTACTTC.

The chain employs TRBV19 and TRBJ2-1, with 11 nucleotides matching TRBD2. Trimming at V came to 6 bases and at J to 8 bases, leaving 9 bases not matched to a gene. The CDR3 has 15 amino acids. In germline, CDR1 is LNHDA, CDR2 SQIVND (reference sequence). CDR3 nucleotide sequence: TGTGCCAGTAGGGGACTAGCGGCCCTGGCGGATGAGCAGTTCTTC. This encodes CASRGLAALADEQFF.

This clone was found once. The rearrangement links TRBV7-8 to TRBJ1-5; 8 bases match TRBD1. In germline, CDR1 is SGHVS, CDR2 FQNEAQ. CDR3 length: 16 amino acids. The J segment lost 2 bases and the V segment lost 5 bases, leaving 8 bases of the junction unmatched. This chain's CDR3 is CASSDFGQGGNQPQHF. DNA of the CDR3: TGTGCCAGCAGCGATTTTGGACAGGGAGGCAATCAGCCCCAGCATTTT.

This clone was seen a few times. This CDR3 is also generated by other DNA sequences in the sample. The chain links TRBV29-1 to TRBJ1-1; D remains unclear. The germline V gene encodes CDR1 SQVTM and CDR2 ANQGSEA. The CDR3 length is 12 residues. Trimming cost V 4 bases and J 3 bases, with 9 bases left between them. CDR3 region: CSVAGLYTEAFF. CDR3 sequence (DNA): TGCAGCGTTGCGGGTTTGTACACTGAAGCTTTCTTT.

The chain employs TRBV30 and TRBJ1-5; D may be TRBD1 (5 bases). CDR3 length equals 14 residues. V was shortened by 1 base and J by 5 bases, with 12 bases between the two germline ends. Germline-derived CDR1 and CDR2 are GTSNPN and SVGIG (reference sequence). The CDR3, as DNA: TGTGCCTGGAGTGCGATTTTGGGGGATCAGCCCCAGCATTTT. This codes for CAWSAILGDQPQHF.

V gene TRBV29-1 combines with J gene TRBJ2-7; D gene uncertain. The V end was cut by 4 bases, the J end by 7 bases, with 17 bases between. Germline values: CDR1 SQVTM, CDR2 ANQGSEA. The CDR3 sequence is 13 residues long. The DNA of the CDR3 is TGCAGCGTTGGGAACAGCCCCTTGCGGGAGCAGTACTTC. Translated, it gives CSVGNSPLREQYF.

V gene TRBV5-6 combines with J gene TRBJ2-6; D unresolved. Germline loops: CDR1 SGHDT, CDR2 YYEEEE. The CDR3 covers 16 residues. V was clipped by 1 base and J by 4 bases, with 12 bases between them. The CDR3 protein is CASSLYKILGANVLTF. CDR3 DNA: TGTGCCAGCAGCTTGTATAAGATCCTAGGGGCCAACGTCCTGACTTTC.

V usage is TRBV7-9 and J usage is TRBJ2-3; D gene unclear. Germline CDR1 SEHNR, CDR2 FQNEAQ (reference sequence). V was pared by 3 bases and J by 2 bases, with 6 bases between. The CDR3 loop spans 13 amino acids. The DNA for the CDR3 is TGTGCCAGCAGCTTGACCAACACAGATACGCAGTATTTT. It yields the protein CASSLTNTDTQYF.

This chain joins TRBV4-1 and TRBJ1-1, with D unresolved. The CDR3 loop spans 13 amino acids. The germline V gene encodes CDR1 MGHRA and CDR2 YSYEKL. Between the trimmed V and J ends, which lost 2 bases and 10 bases, there was a span of 14 bases. CDR3 bases: TGCGCCAGCAGCCAAACTGGGCTTGGACGAGCTTTCTTT. Residues: CASSQTGLGRAFF.

Worth noting for this clone: This specimen includes other DNA sequences encoding the same CDR3. This chain connects TRBV30 to TRBJ1-5; D may be TRBD1 (5 bases). CDR1 and CDR2 from the germline V gene are GTSNPN and SVGIG (reference sequence). The V gene lost 3 bases and the J gene lost 2 bases, with 8 bases spanning the gap. The CDR3 extends over 13 amino acids. The CDR3 bases are TGTGCCTGGAGGGGGCAGGGCAATCAGCCCCAGCATTTT. Its protein product is CAWRGQGNQPQHF.

This clone occurred a few times. The CDR3 here is CASSSRLGTPNTGELFF. CDR3 DNA sequence: TGCGCCAGCAGCTCCCGTTTGGGGACTCCTAACACCGGGGAGCTGTTTTTT. This chain connects TRBV5-1 to TRBJ2-2; tentatively, D is TRBD2 (6 bases). Per the germline V gene, CDR1 is SGHRS and CDR2 is YFSETQ. The CDR3 spans 17 residues. V was cut by 3 bases and J by 2 bases, with 17 bases left in between.

This clone has just a few counts. This rearrangement joins TRBV30 to TRBJ1-1; the D gene is possibly TRBD1 (5 bases). Germline CDR1 GTSNPN, CDR2 SVGIG (reference sequence). This CDR3 is 14 amino acids long. Trimming cost V 4 bases and J 3 bases, with 15 bases left between them. This CDR3 reads CAWTNGRVYTEAFF. Here the CDR3 DNA reads TGTGCCTGGACCAACGGCAGGGTGTACACTGAAGCTTTCTTT.

The CDR3 region has the DNA TGTGCCAGCAGCTTGGGACTAGCGGACCACACCGGGGAGCTGTTTTTT. This sequence encodes CASSLGLADHTGELFF. The rearrangement joins TRBV7-6 to TRBJ2-2; 11 nucleotides agree with TRBD2. The CDR3 has 16 residues. Trimming cost V 3 bases and J 3 bases; bases outside gene matches: 3. Germline V gene sequence: CDR1 SGHVS, CDR2 FNYEAQ. Complete variable domain (other parts from reference TRBV7-6 and TRBJ2-2): GAGVSQSPRYKVTKRGQDVALRCDPISGHVSLYWYRQALGQGPEFLTYFNYEAQQDKSGLPNDRFSAERPEGSISTLTIQRTEQRDSAMYRCASSLGLADHTGELFFGEGSRLTVL.

The chain links TRBV25-1 to TRBJ2-7, with 9 bases lining up with TRBD1. Germline V gene lookup returns CDR1 MGHDK and CDR2 SYGVNS. With V trimmed by 4 bases and J by 8 bases, 9 bases remained unmatched. This CDR3 is built from 14 residues. In nucleotides, the CDR3 is TGTGCCAGCAGTGCGCGGACAGGGGATTATAAGCAGTACTTC. Its translation: CASSARTGDYKQYF.

The V and J genes are TRBV5-1 and TRBJ1-2, with D possibly matching TRBD1 (5 bases). This CDR3 is built from 15 residues. The germline CDR1 and CDR2 sequences are SGHRS and YFSETQ. V lost 1 base to trimming and J lost 7 bases, with 17 bases between them. CDR3 in DNA: TGCGCCAGCAGCTTGTCTGGGCAGGGTGCCTCTGGCTACACCTTC. Translation gives CASSLSGQGASGYTF.

The CDR3 reads CSGGGRLNTEAFF. For the CDR3, the DNA is TGCAGCGGGGGGGGTCGGTTGAACACTGAAGCTTTCTTT. The rearrangement joins TRBV29-1 to TRBJ1-1; D is possibly TRBD1 (5 bases). V lost 7 bases and J lost 0, with 12 bases in between. CDR1 and CDR2 (germline): SQVTM, ANQGSEA. This CDR3 region has 13 residues.

The CDR3 DNA reads as TGTGCCAGCAGAGGGGGGACTGAGCAGTTCTTC. It yields the protein CASRGGTEQFF. The J gene is TRBJ2-1, the V gene TRBV2; D tentatively fits TRBD1 or TRBD2 (6 bases each). The CDR3 runs 11 residues. V lost 6 bases and J 9 bases, leaving 9 bases between the germline ends. CDR1 and CDR2 (germline): SNHLY, FYNNEI.

This clone appeared a single time. The chain joins TRBV9 to TRBJ2-1; 7 bases agree with TRBD2. The CDR3 covers 13 residues. V lost 0 bases to trimming and J lost 10 bases; unmatched junction nucleotides: 4. In germline, CDR1 is SGDLS, CDR2 YYNGEE. CDR3 DNA: TGTGCCAGCAGCGTAGTGACTAGCTCAGAGCAGTTCTTC. Amino acids: CASSVVTSSEQFF.

The V call is TRBV5-1, the J call TRBJ1-5; TRBD1 agrees at 8 bases. CDR1 and CDR2 (germline): SGHRS, YFSETQ. Trimming took 4 bases from V and 2 from J; bases not matched to a gene: 2. The CDR3 spans 14 residues. The CDR3 DNA sequence: TGCGCCAGCAGCGAGGGACAGGGCAATCAGCCCCAGCATTTT. Amino acid sequence: CASSEGQGNQPQHF. The complete variable domain, with remaining parts taken from reference TRBV5-1 and TRBJ1-5, reads KAGVTQTPRYLIKTRGQQVTLSCSPISGHRSVSWYQQTPGQGLQFLFEYFSETQRNKGNFPGRFSGRQFSNSRSEMNVSTLELGDSALYLCASSEGQGNQPQHFGDGTRLSIL.

The rearrangement uses TRBV29-1 and TRBJ1-1; D is unresolved. V lost 4 bases and J lost 4, with 13 bases in between. Germline CDR1 is SQVTM and CDR2 is ANQGSEA. There are 13 residues in the CDR3. CDR3 sequence (DNA): TGCAGCGTTGTTATGATCGGTGGCACTGAAGCTTTCTTT. It specifies CSVVMIGGTEAFF.